Here is one T cell receptor beta chain with its context. CDR1 WNHNN and CDR2 SYGVQD come from the germline V gene (reference sequence). Trimming shortened V by 0 bases and J by 1 base, and 6 bases separated the two germline ends. This CDR3 is 14 amino acids long. This sample was taken from a study of blood T cell repertoires in COVID-19. Profiled with immunoSEQ multiplex PCR; TCRdb holds only in-frame clones, not every one. The table records roughly 150,000 clones, roughly four fifths of them present only once. This TCR derives from a human donor in a cohort sampled during active COVID-19. Sequenced material: peripheral blood. The J gene is TRBJ1-1, the V gene TRBV10-1, with D perhaps TRBD1 (5 bases). The CDR3 spells CASSESDRNTEAFF. The CDR3 DNA is TGCGCCAGCAGTGAGTCCGACAGGAACACTGAAGCTTTCTTT.